This TCR beta chain was sequenced during a study of T-cell reconstitution after alpha-beta-depleted transplantation in children. Study results and caveats: One year post-transplant, T-cell counts and diversity were largely derived from T cells produced anew. Some patients owed their high day-60 TCRbeta diversity to surviving recipient T cells and thymic progenitors.

Unique molecular identifiers were built into the TCRbeta library. TCRdb analysed the PCR reads with MiXCR anew, one entry per CDR3 protein. The sample holds over 200,000 distinct CDR3 sequences, about 11% seen once. On this clonotype itself: Antigen: not known.

This sample comprised PBMCs, obtained before TCRalphabeta/CD19-depleted stem cell transplant. This TCR came from a child in the first two years of life with acute myeloid leukemia, due to receive a stem cell transplant.

CDR3 nucleotides: TGTGCCAGCAGCTTAGGGGGACCGCTAAATGAAAAACTGTTTTTT. Translation: CASSLGGPLNEKLFF. J is TRBJ1-4 and V is TRBV7-8; D is possibly TRBD1 (5 bases). The ends were cut back, 1 base at V and 5 bases at J, with 11 bases in the middle. This CDR3 spans 15 amino acids. Germline V gene data show CDR1 as SGHVS and CDR2 as FQNEAQ.